The entry below gives a single T cell receptor (beta chain) sequence along with its context. One end of the junction is discordant with germline, which a read error may explain. The CDR3 sequence is 15 residues long. It was with a sample-barcoded 5' primer and a J-beta primer mix that a second PCR of about 6 to 11 cycles was run. Each CDR3 protein is one row after TCRdb ran MiXCR on the 5' RACE reads. The sample has 1.5 million to 2 million distinct CDR3 sequences, roughly 49% seen once; the top ten hold about 2.1%. The record originates from a study of blood T cells in healthy people across ages. This clonotype was obtained from a woman between 35 and 50 years old in good health. Specimen: blood. This sequence joins TRBV12-3 or TRBV12-4 and TRBJ2-1, with D possibly being TRBD2 (6 bases). CDR3 protein: CAGSLPGVPYNEQFF. The CDR3 nucleotides read TGTGCCGGCAGTTTACCGGGAGTCCCCTACAATGAGCAGTTCTTC.